This is a list of T cell receptor beta chains from one sample in a study of CD8 T cells in ankylosing spondylitis. In TCRdb, the 5' RACE reads were re-called with MiXCR into one record per CDR3 protein. The sample shows some 29,000 distinct CDR3 sequences, around 7.2% of them seen only once. What was sequenced was blood, either unsorted or a sorted T cell fraction (not recorded which). These receptor sequences come from a male donor with ankylosing spondylitis or in good health (not recorded which). The CDR3 runs from the conserved cysteine through the conserved F or W. Each record gives: D gene, V gene, J gene, CDR3 protein. A D gene is named only where the DNA matches it firmly.

TRBD2	TRBV4-2	TRBJ2-3	CASSQSPGLAGENAAVGTQYF
.	TRBV10-2	TRBJ2-7	CASSGEGQASYEQYF
TRBD2	TRBV5-4	TRBJ2-2	CASSLERTSGNTGELFF
.	TRBV3-1	TRBJ2-7	CACSHLPRTRGSYEQYF
.	TRBV28	TRBJ2-1	CASTHTAVVPYNEQFF
.	TRBV2	TRBJ1-4	CASSAVPNEKLFF
.	TRBV28	TRBJ1-5	CASSLGGHNQPQHF
TRBD2	TRBV7-4	TRBJ2-2	CVTPYLRGLALPGELFF
.	TRBV20-1	TRBJ2-5	CSAPAAPETQYF
.	TRBV28	TRBJ1-1	CASSSRTNTEAFF
.	TRBV18	TRBJ2-1	CASSPPGGGEQFF
.	TRBV18	TRBJ1-2	CASSPAGQPNYGYTF
TRBD1	TRBV6-5	TRBJ2-7	CASSSANRGAEQYF
.	TRBV12-3/TRBV12-4	TRBJ1-6	CASNRDGDNSPLHF
TRBD1	TRBV19	TRBJ1-1	CASSISPGGQTEAFF